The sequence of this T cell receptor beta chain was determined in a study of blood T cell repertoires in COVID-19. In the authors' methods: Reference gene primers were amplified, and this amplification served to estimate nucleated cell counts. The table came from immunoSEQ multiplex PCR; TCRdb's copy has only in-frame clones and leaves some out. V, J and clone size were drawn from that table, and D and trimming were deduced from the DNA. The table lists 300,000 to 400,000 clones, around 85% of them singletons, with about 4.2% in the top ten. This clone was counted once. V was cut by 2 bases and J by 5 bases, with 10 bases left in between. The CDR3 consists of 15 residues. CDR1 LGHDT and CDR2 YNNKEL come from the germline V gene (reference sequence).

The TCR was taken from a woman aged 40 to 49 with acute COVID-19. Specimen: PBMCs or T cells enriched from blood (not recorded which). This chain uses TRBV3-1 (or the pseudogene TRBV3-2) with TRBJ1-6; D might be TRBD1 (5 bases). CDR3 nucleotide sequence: TGTGCCAGCAGCCAACTGACAGCCGATAATTCACCCCTCCACTTT. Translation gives CASSQLTADNSPLHF.